This T cell receptor (beta chain) was captured in a study of cytomegalovirus exposure and HLA in healthy donors. General study findings and limits: Presence/absence results assume similar sequencing depth per donor, which may not hold. Associated with HLA alleles at 0.05 false discovery rate in a later analysis were 16,951 TCR beta sequences. Versus the roughly 690-donor mean, an Asian-associated ancestry cluster reportedly showed fewer N-insertions in a later analysis.

PCR amplification relied on 60 Vbeta primers (plus 13 Jbeta primers). This table comes from immunoSEQ multiplex PCR, and its TCRdb copy is limited to in-frame clones, with some not included. The data contain approximately 76,000 clones, 79% of them singletons. This clone was observed a few times. Its antigen is as yet unknown. The sequencing sample was made of PBMCs. This receptor was taken from a man between 25 and 39 years old in good health and CMV-seronegative.

CDR3 amino acids: CASSLAGRSYEQYF. The CDR3 coding sequence is TGCGCCAGCAGCTTGGCTGGCAGATCCTACGAGCAGTACTTC. J is TRBJ2-7 and V is TRBV5-1; no firm D call. The germline V and J ends were trimmed by 0 bases and 1 base, with 8 bases remaining between them. The CDR3 has 14 residues. CDR1 and CDR2 (germline): SGHRS, YFSETQ.